The present T cell receptor (beta chain) was sequenced within a study of response to subunit inactivated influenza vaccine. In its sample, this clonotype was seen many times. Its antigen remains unidentified. Via MiXCR, TCRdb re-called the RT-PCR reads, giving one row per CDR3 protein. This sample has approximately 530,000 distinct CDR3 sequences; about 7.6% occur once, and the top ten carry roughly 13%. Germline V lookup: CDR1 MNHEY, CDR2 SVGEGT. This CDR3 is built from 13 residues. General study findings and limits: New T cells are recruited in small numbers by each seasonal influenza vaccination, according to the authors' suggestion.

The clonotype comes from a man aged 50 to 69 who received an inactivated influenza vaccine. Sequencing used PBMCs from blood, obtained 23 months after vaccination. J is TRBJ1-5 and V is TRBV6-2 or TRBV6-3; the match to TRBD1 covers 7 bases. CDR3 nucleotides: TGTGCGACCCGGGACAGTAGCAATCAGCCCCAGCATTTT. This codes for CATRDSSNQPQHF.